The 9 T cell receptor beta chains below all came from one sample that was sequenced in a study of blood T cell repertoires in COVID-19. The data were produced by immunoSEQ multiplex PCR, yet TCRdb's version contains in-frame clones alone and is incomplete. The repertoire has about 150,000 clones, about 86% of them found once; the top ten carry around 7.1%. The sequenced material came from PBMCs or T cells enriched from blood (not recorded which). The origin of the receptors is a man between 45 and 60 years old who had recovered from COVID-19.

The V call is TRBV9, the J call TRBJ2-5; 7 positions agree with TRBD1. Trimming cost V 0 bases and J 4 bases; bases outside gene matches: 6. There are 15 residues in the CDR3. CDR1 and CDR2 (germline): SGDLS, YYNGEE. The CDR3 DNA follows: TGTGCCAGCAGCGTAGTGGGACAGCGAGGAGAGACCCAGTACTTC. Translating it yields CASSVVGQRGETQYF.

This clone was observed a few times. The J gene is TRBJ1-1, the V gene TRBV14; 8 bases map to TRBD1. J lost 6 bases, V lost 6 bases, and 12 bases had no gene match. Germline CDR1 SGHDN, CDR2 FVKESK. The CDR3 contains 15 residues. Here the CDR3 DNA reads TGTGCCAGCAGTCGGACAGGGACCGCTCTGGCTGAAGCTTTCTTT. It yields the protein CASSRTGTALAEAFF.

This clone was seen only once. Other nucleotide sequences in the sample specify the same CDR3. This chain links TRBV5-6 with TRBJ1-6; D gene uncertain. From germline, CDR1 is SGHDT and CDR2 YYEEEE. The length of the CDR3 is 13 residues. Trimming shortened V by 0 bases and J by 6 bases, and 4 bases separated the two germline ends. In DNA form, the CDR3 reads TGTGCCAGCAGCTTGGTTAGTAATTCACCCCTCCACTTT. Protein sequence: CASSLVSNSPLHF.

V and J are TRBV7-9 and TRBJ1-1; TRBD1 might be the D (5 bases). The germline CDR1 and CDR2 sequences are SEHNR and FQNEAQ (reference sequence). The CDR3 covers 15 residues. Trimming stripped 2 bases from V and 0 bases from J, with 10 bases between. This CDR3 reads CASSLQGRLNTEAFF. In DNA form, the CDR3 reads TGTGCCAGCAGCTTACAGGGAAGGCTGAACACTGAAGCTTTCTTT. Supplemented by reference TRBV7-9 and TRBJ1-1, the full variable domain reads DTGVSQNPRHKITKRGQNVTFRCDPISEHNRLYWYRQTLGQGPEFLTYFQNEAQLEKSRLLSDRFSAERPKGSFSTLEIQRTEQGDSAMYLCASSLQGRLNTEAFFGQGTRLTVV.

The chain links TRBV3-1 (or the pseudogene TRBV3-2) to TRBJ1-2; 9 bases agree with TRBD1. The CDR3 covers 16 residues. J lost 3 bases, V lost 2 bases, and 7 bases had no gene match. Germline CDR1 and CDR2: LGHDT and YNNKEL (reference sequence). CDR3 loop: CASSQPNRGRHYGYTF. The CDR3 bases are TGTGCCAGCAGCCAACCAAACAGGGGGCGGCACTATGGCTACACCTTC.

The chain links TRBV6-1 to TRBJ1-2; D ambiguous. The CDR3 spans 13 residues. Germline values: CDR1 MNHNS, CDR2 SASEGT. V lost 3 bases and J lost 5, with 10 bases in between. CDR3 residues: CASSDRLRYGYTF. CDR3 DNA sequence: TGTGCCAGCAGTGACAGGCTACGATATGGCTACACCTTC.

CDR3 in DNA: TGCGCCAGCAGCACCTACGCTGGGGGGGGCCGCGAGACCCAGTACTTC. Translation gives CASSTYAGGGRETQYF. The chain links TRBV5-1 to TRBJ2-5; weak D call: TRBD2 (7 bases). This CDR3 has 16 amino acids. V lost 4 bases to trimming and J lost 5 bases, with 21 bases between them. Germline-derived CDR1 and CDR2 are SGHRS and YFSETQ.

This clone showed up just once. CDR3 sequence: CASKEGITTEGDEQYF. CDR3 coding DNA: TGCGCCAGCAAGGAGGGGATCACCACTGAAGGCGACGAGCAGTACTTC. V usage is TRBV23-1 and J usage is TRBJ2-7; D perhaps matches TRBD2 (6 bases). TRBV23-1 has ORF status, its function being uncertain. The CDR3 spans 16 residues. V lost 7 bases and J lost 5, with 24 bases in between.

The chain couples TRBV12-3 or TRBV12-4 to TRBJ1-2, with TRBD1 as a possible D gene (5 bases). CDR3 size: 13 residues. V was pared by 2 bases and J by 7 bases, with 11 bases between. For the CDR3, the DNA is TGTGCCAGCAGTTTACGACAGAACGGTGGCTACACCTTC. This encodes CASSLRQNGGYTF.